These 3 T cell receptor delta chains originate from one sample sequenced in a study of gamma-delta chains in newborns, infants, children. TCRdb re-called the reads through CATT. The data show approximately 7,100 delta-chain clones, around 2.2% seen once. The sample was blood. These TCRs come from a child who was a newborn, infant or young child, either healthy, febrile or measles-vaccinated (not recorded which).

This clone was seen more than once but under ten times. A much more abundant neighbour one base away suggests this may be a read error. This chain links TRDV2 with TRDJ3, with unresolved D. Germline lookup yields CDR1 GEAIGNYY and CDR2 EKD. There are 18 residues in the CDR3. The CDR3 spells CACDTIGVSSRDTRQMFF. The DNA of the CDR3 is TGTGCCTGTGACACCATCGGGGTTAGCTCCCGGGACACCCGACAGATGTTTTTC.

Remarks on this clone: Since a much larger clone is just one base distant, this may be a read error. The chain joins TRDV2 to TRDJ3, with TRDD3 identical over 8 bases. The V gene's germline CDR1 is GEAIGNYY and CDR2 EKD. CDR3 length: 15 amino acids. DNA of the CDR3: TGTGCCTGTGACACGTGGGATACGGGCACCCGACGGATGTTTTTC. This encodes CACDTWDTGTRRMFF.

Turning to this clone: One base away lies a much larger clone, so this may be a sequencing read error. V and J are TRDV2 and TRDJ3, with 11 bases matching TRDD3. The CDR3 sequence is 20 residues long. Per germline, CDR1 GEAIGNYY and CDR2 EKD. The CDR3 sequence is CACDALGDTYLTWGTRQMFF. Here the CDR3 DNA reads TGTGCCTGTGACGCCCTGGGGGATACCTACCTAACCTGGGGCACCCGACAGATGTTTTTC.